Below, 5 T cell receptor beta chains from the same sample are listed, as sequenced in a study of cytomegalovirus exposure and HLA in healthy donors. A multiplex PCR was run with 60 Vbeta primers and 13 Jbeta primers. Sequencing used immunoSEQ multiplex PCR; TCRdb keeps in-frame clones, though not all of them. The sample has about 180,000 clones; approximately 80% are singletons. The material sequenced was PBMCs. The receptor set was obtained from a boy aged 2 to 10 in good health and CMV-seronegative.

This clone turned up a few times. The chain uses TRBV5-4 and TRBJ2-7, with D uncertain. Trimming stripped 3 bases from V and 0 bases from J, with 7 bases between. The germline gives CDR1 SGHNT, CDR2 YYREEE (reference sequence). The CDR3 is 13 amino acids. CDR3 sequence (DNA): TGTGCCAGCAGCTCTTCTATCTCCTACGAGCAGTACTTC. Translating gives CASSSSISYEQYF.

V gene TRBV9 combines with J gene TRBJ2-2, with 7 positions matching TRBD2. CDR1 and CDR2 from the germline V gene are SGDLS and YYNGEE. V shed 0 bases, J shed 4 bases, and the junction held 3 bases outside the gene matches. The CDR3 runs 15 residues. The CDR3 loop is CASSVAVAGTGELFF. CDR3 DNA sequence: TGTGCCAGCAGCGTAGCTGTAGCGGGCACCGGGGAGCTGTTTTTT.

The CDR3: CASKRQAGQPQHF. CDR3 in DNA: TGTGCCAGCAAGAGACAGGCGGGTCAGCCCCAGCATTTT. The chain links TRBV6-1 to TRBJ1-5; tentatively, D is TRBD1 (6 bases). There are 13 residues in the CDR3. The V end was cut by 7 bases, the J end by 6 bases, with 13 bases between. Germline CDR1 is MNHNS and CDR2 is SASEGT.

V usage is TRBV6-4 and J usage is TRBJ2-3, with D perhaps matching TRBD1 (6 bases). This CDR3 is 14 amino acids long. Germline V CDR1 and CDR2: MRHNA, SNTAGT. With 4 bases removed from V and 2 bases from J, the gap between germline ends came to 10 bases. The chain's CDR3 is CASSAGEATDTQYF. CDR3 in DNA: TGTGCCAGCAGTGCAGGGGAAGCCACAGATACGCAGTATTTT.

The rearrangement links TRBV20-1 to TRBJ2-3, with TRBD2 as a possible D gene (5 bases). This CDR3 is 11 amino acids long. Germline V gives CDR1 DFQATT, CDR2 SNEGSKA (reference sequence). V dropped 6 bases and J dropped 12 bases, with 16 bases sitting between them. The CDR3 DNA sequence: TGCAGTGCCGCCCCCACTAGTATTCAGTATTTT. This encodes CSAAPTSIQYF.